The entry that follows covers one T cell receptor (beta chain) sequence. Antigen: not known. TCRdb reprocessed the reads via MiXCR and lists one record per CDR3 protein. This table has fewer than 350,000 distinct CDR3 sequences, roughly 17% appearing once. These data come from a study of T cell repertoires in cytomegalovirus infection. Study information: Public TCR beta signatures indicated both CMV infection and matching HLA type.

Study-wide results and caveats: HLA-C-restricted TCR beta clonotypes specific for CMV led the ex vivo response. The cumulative frequency of public TCR beta families distinguished individuals who carried CMV together with the relevant HLA.

Looked up from germline, CDR1 is DFQATT and CDR2 is SNEGSKA (reference sequence). Trimming removed 3 bases at V and 6 bases at J, with 9 bases between. The CDR3 consists of 12 residues. The chain carries TRBV20-1 and TRBJ2-1, with D possibly being TRBD2 (6 bases). Sample: PBMCs. The clonotype comes from a human donor in good health (CMV status not recorded). Some clones in this sample may be carry-over from other donors' samples. CDR3 sequence: CSASVSGNEQFF. CDR3 bases: TGCAGTGCTAGTGTTAGCGGCAATGAGCAGTTCTTC.